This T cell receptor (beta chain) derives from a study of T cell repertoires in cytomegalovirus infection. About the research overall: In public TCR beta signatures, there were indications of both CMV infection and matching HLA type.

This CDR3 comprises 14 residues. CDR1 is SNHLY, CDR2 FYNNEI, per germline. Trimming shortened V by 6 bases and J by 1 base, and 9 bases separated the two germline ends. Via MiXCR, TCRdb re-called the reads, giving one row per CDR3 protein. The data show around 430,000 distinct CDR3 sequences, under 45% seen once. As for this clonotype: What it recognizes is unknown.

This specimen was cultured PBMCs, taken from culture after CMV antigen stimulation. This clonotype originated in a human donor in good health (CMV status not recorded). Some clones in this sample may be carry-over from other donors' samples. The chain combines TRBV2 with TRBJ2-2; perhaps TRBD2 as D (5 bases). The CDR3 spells CASRGVWNTGELFF. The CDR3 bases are TGTGCCAGCAGGGGAGTTTGGAACACCGGGGAGCTGTTTTTT.